This T cell receptor beta chain was observed in a study of T cell repertoires in cytomegalovirus infection (dated by TCRdb to the late 2010s). At the level of the whole study: The peptide stimulations were aimed at well-studied HLA-B-restricted epitopes as well as recently identified HLA-C-restricted CMV epitopes, whose presentation resists viral immunomodulation. The HLA type of each donor mattered for the analysis, because public TCR beta signatures pointed to carriage of CMV infection along with the matching HLA type. Summary of the overall study and its limitations: In the ex vivo response, HLA-C-restricted CMV-specific TCR beta clonotypes were dominant, and in two of eight donors the single most frequent clonotype came from this HLA-C-restricted group. In both this cohort and an independent cohort of several hundred donors, the cumulative frequency of public TCR beta family members distinguished carriers of CMV infection plus the relevant HLA type.

Sequencing was carried out with an Illumina HiSeq 1500. TCRdb reran the public reads through fastp at Q25 and MiXCR, keeping productive beta chains. Duplicate CDR3 protein sequences are folded into a single record with the most common DNA and genes. The sample data list roughly 990,000 distinct CDR3 sequences, and around a third of these were observed just once. 11% to 15% of the sample is in the top ten clones. Concerning this clonotype itself: Its antigen has not been determined. An end of the junction differs from the germline gene, which may be a read error.

CDR1 and CDR2, per the germline V gene, are SGHVS and FQNEAQ. Measured from the cysteine to the phenylalanine, the CDR3 is 15 residues long. Only CDR3 DNA is held: 45 bases, read in frame from base 1. Interpreted using the paper, the treatment or condition label stands for: in vitro stimulation with specific CMV peptide epitopes to enrich CMV-specific T cells. The chain joins TRBV7-8 to TRBJ2-1; a tentative D match to TRBD1 spans 5 bases. The clonotype comes from a human donor in good health (CMV status not recorded). Some clones in this sample may be carry-over from other donors' samples. The sequencing used cultured CD8+ T cells from PBMCs, collected from culture after CMV antigen stimulation. CDR3 reads: CASSLRGGSYNEQIF. Here is the DNA: TGTGCCAGCAGCTTAAGGGGTGGCTCCTACAATGAGCAGATCTTC.